The 20 T cell receptor beta chains presented below share a single source sample, sequenced in a study of human T cells and chemical hapten exposure. The time point: pre-sensitization, week 0. Treatment of the sample: therapeutic diphenylcyclopropenone sensitization with weekly scalp DPC. TCRdb analysed the RACE reads with MiXCR anew, one entry per CDR3 protein. The table lists 84,000 or so distinct CDR3 sequences, about 8.5% of them singletons. Material: whole blood, obtained in connection with sensitization to the hapten diphenylcyclopropenone (DPC). The receptors here all came from a man aged 35 to 55 with alopecia areata. Some clones in this sample may be carry-over from other donors' samples.

This clonotype was observed at least ten times. V gene TRBV24-1 combines with J gene TRBJ2-1; 12 nucleotides match TRBD2. The germline CDR1 and CDR2 sequences are KGHDR and SFDVKD. This CDR3 region has 19 residues. V was pared by 9 bases and J by 0 bases, with 14 bases of the junction left unmatched. The CDR3 loop reads CATLHPGTSGLSSYNEQFF. In DNA form, the CDR3 reads TGTGCCACCCTGCATCCCGGGACTAGCGGGTTGAGCTCCTACAATGAGCAGTTCTTC.

A few counts support this clonotype. The chain employs TRBV29-1 and TRBJ2-3; D unresolved. Trimming cost V 6 bases and J 5 bases, with 6 bases left between them. CDR3 length equals 10 residues. Looked up from germline, CDR1 is SQVTM and CDR2 is ANQGSEA. CDR3 sequence: CSVAQDTQYF. DNA of the CDR3: TGCAGCGTGGCCCAAGATACGCAGTATTTT.

This clonotype was observed many times. The chain has TRBV27 and TRBJ2-5; TRBD2 matches at 7 bases. CDR1 and CDR2 (germline): MNHEY, SMNVEV (reference sequence). The CDR3 contains 14 residues. V was pared by 2 bases and J by 5 bases, with 5 bases of the junction left unmatched. Here the CDR3 reads CASSLVGRPETQYF. The CDR3 DNA reads TGTGCCAGCAGTTTAGTCGGGAGGCCGGAGACCCAGTACTTC.

Only a few counts were recorded for this clonotype. The chain employs TRBV7-2 and TRBJ2-1; D not resolved. In germline, CDR1 is SGHTA, CDR2 FQGNSA. Trimming cost V 3 bases and J 12 bases, with 15 bases left between them. The CDR3 spans 13 residues. The CDR3 DNA sequence: TGTGCCAGCAGCTTCAACGTGCAACTCGGGCAGTTCTTC. Protein: CASSFNVQLGQFF.

This clonotype has a count of ten or more. The chain links TRBV6-2 or TRBV6-3 to TRBJ2-1; TRBD2 matches 15 bases. This CDR3 has 19 residues. The V gene end was trimmed by 2 bases and the J gene end by 4 bases; junction bases not matched to a gene: 9. Germline V gives CDR1 MNHEY, CDR2 SVGEGT. The CDR3 loop is CASSYEGGLAGGGYNEQFF. CDR3 nucleotides: TGTGCCAGCAGTTACGAGGGCGGACTAGCGGGAGGGGGATACAATGAGCAGTTCTTC.

This clonotype was picked up a small number of times. The J gene is TRBJ2-7, the V gene TRBV28, with TRBD1 identical over 7 bases. J gave up 7 bases and V 10 bases, and 13 bases lay outside the gene matches. Germline CDR1 MDHEN, CDR2 SYDVKM. This CDR3 contains 13 residues. The CDR3 reads CATGAGGPWEQYF. CDR3 bases: TGTGCCACAGGGGCAGGGGGTCCTTGGGAGCAGTACTTC.

This clonotype was observed a few times. The chain employs TRBV9 and TRBJ2-2; D is unresolved. Trimming shortened V by 4 bases and J by 5 bases, and 12 bases separated the two germline ends. Germline loops: CDR1 SGDLS, CDR2 YYNGEE. The length of the CDR3 is 14 residues. The CDR3 here is CASSPISSTGELFF. CDR3 DNA sequence: TGTGCCAGCAGCCCCATTTCTAGTACCGGGGAGCTGTTTTTT.

The genes are TRBV3-2 and TRBJ1-2; the table calls TRBD1, which could not be checked here. TRBV3-2 is a pseudogene locus. This CDR3 spans 12 amino acids. DNA of the CDR3: TGTGCCAGCAGCGGGACAGACTATGGCTACACCTTC. It is translated as CASSGTDYGYTF.

Many counts were recorded for this clonotype. CDR3 loop: CASSLAGMTGELFF. The CDR3 DNA reads as TGCGCCAGCAGCTTGGCCGGGATGACCGGGGAGCTGTTTTTT. The chain has TRBV5-1 and TRBJ2-2, with TRBD2 as a possible D gene (5 bases). The length of the CDR3 is 14 residues. Germline V lookup: CDR1 SGHRS, CDR2 YFSETQ. V lost 0 bases, J lost 5 bases, and 8 bases lay in between.

This clonotype was found many times. V gene TRBV4-3 combines with J gene TRBJ2-3, with D perhaps TRBD1 (7 bases). This CDR3 is 18 amino acids long. Trimming removed 0 bases from V and 0 bases from J, with 16 bases in between. From germline, CDR1 is LGHNA and CDR2 YSLEER. CDR3 region: CASSQEATRGVSTDTQYF. The CDR3 bases are TGCGCCAGCAGCCAAGAGGCTACCAGGGGGGTTAGCACAGATACGCAGTATTTT.

This clonotype was seen ten or more times. The DNA of the CDR3 is TGCAGTGCTAGTTCAGTGACATTTCAGGATCAGCCCCAGCATTTT. This translates into CSASSVTFQDQPQHF. The chain joins TRBV20-1 to TRBJ1-5; D is unclear. Trimming left V 3 bases short and J 5 bases short, with 17 bases between. The CDR3 has 15 amino acids. Germline values: CDR1 DFQATT, CDR2 SNEGSKA (reference sequence).

V is TRBV15 and J is TRBJ2-3; 8 bases match TRBD2. CDR1 LNHNV and CDR2 YYDKDF come from the germline V gene (reference sequence). V lost 4 bases and J lost 4; bases outside the gene matches: 7. This CDR3 has 15 amino acids. CDR3 loop: CATSTTGGMPDTQYF. Here the CDR3 DNA reads TGTGCCACCAGCACGACGGGGGGGATGCCAGATACGCAGTATTTT.

This clonotype has ten or more counts. This chain links TRBV20-1 with TRBJ2-3; the match to TRBD2 covers 12 bases. CDR1 is DFQATT, CDR2 SNEGSKA, per germline (reference sequence). Unmatched junction bases numbered 6, after V lost 1 base and J lost 4 bases. The CDR3 contains 16 residues. CDR3 loop: CSARVLTSGRADTQYF. CDR3 coding DNA: TGCAGTGCTAGAGTTCTGACTAGCGGGAGAGCAGATACGCAGTATTTT.

This clonotype was recorded at least ten times. This rearrangement joins TRBV12-3 or TRBV12-4 to TRBJ1-1, with D perhaps matching TRBD1 (5 bases). The length of the CDR3 is 13 residues. V was clipped by 5 bases and J by 4 bases, with 11 bases between them. The CDR3 reads CASSLRTGTEAFF. The CDR3 DNA reads as TGTGCCAGCAGTCTCCGCACAGGCACTGAAGCTTTCTTT.

This clonotype was counted ten times or more. The CDR3 reads CASSVKSDTEAFF. CDR3 DNA sequence: TGTGCCAGCAGCGTCAAGTCGGACACTGAAGCTTTCTTT. This chain connects TRBV9 to TRBJ1-1; no definite D call. The CDR3 is 13 residues long. Germline CDR1 is SGDLS and CDR2 is YYNGEE. Between the trimmed V and J ends, which lost 2 bases and 3 bases, there was a span of 8 bases.

The chain is built from TRBV6-6 and TRBJ1-6, with 8 bases fitting TRBD1. CDR1 and CDR2 (germline): MNHNY, SVGAGI (reference sequence). The J segment lost 8 bases and the V segment lost 6 bases, leaving 12 bases of the junction unmatched. This CDR3 has 16 residues. The CDR3: CASRNRQGTGDSPLHF. The CDR3, as DNA: TGTGCCAGCAGAAACCGGCAGGGGACAGGAGATTCACCCCTCCACTTT.

The chain links TRBV24-1 to TRBJ2-5, with D possibly being TRBD1 (6 bases). CDR1 and CDR2 (germline): KGHDR, SFDVKD. The CDR3 sequence is 16 residues long. Between the trimmed V and J ends, which lost 5 bases and 0 bases, there was a span of 15 bases. The CDR3 reads CATSGTDSFYQETQYF. The DNA of the CDR3 is TGTGCCACCAGTGGTACGGACAGTTTTTACCAAGAGACCCAGTACTTC.

This clonotype was seen at least ten times. The chain carries TRBV15 and TRBJ1-2, with TRBD1 matching 7 bases. This CDR3 has 15 amino acids. Germline-derived CDR1 and CDR2 are LNHNV and YYDKDF (reference sequence). Trimming at V came to 1 base and at J to 4 bases, leaving 6 bases not matched to a gene. In DNA, the CDR3 is TGTGCCACCAGCAGAGGTGGGAGGGACAGCTATGGCTACACCTTC. This sequence encodes CATSRGGRDSYGYTF.

Worth noting for this clonotype: This sequence may be a read error, since a much larger clone differs from it by one base. The rearrangement joins TRBV24-1 to TRBJ1-1; no clear D. In germline, CDR1 is KGHDR, CDR2 SFDVKD. V lost 3 bases, J lost 4 bases, and 17 bases lay in between. The CDR3 is 16 amino acids. CDR3 sequence (DNA): TGTGCCACCAGTGATAATGGTCAAGGGTCCGGCACTGAAGCTTTCTTT. This sequence encodes CATSDNGQGSGTEAFF.

The chain employs TRBV6-2 or TRBV6-3 and TRBJ1-2; D unresolved. Deletions cut 5 bases from V and 5 bases from J, with 21 bases between. Germline CDR1 MNHEY, CDR2 SVGEGT. There are 16 residues in the CDR3. As DNA, the CDR3 is TGTGCCAGCAGTGACCTTAACCGGATGCCCTTATATGGCTACACCTTC. It encodes CASSDLNRMPLYGYTF.